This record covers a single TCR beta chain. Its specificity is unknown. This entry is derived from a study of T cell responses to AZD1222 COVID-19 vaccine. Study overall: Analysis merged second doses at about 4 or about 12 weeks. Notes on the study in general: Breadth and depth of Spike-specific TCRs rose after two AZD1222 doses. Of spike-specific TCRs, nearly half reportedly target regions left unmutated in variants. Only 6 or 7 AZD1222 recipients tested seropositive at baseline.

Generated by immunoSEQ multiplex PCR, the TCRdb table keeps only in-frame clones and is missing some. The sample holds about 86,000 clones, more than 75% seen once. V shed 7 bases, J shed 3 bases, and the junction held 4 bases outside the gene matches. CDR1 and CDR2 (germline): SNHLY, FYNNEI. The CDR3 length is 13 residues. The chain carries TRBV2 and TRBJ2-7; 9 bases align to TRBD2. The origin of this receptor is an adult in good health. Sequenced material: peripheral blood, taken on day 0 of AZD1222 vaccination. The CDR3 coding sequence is TGTGCCAGCATCGGTAGCGGGAGCTACGAGCAGTACTTC. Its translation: CASIGSGSYEQYF.